This record concerns one T cell receptor beta chain sequence. The antigen it recognizes is unknown. No base-level quality is on record; no much larger clone is a single base apart. The immunoSEQ Assay, a bias-controlled multiplex PCR, was used to amplify TCRbeta CDR3 regions from genomic DNA. Per the authors' processing: The number of nucleated cells in each sample was estimated by amplification of reference gene primers within the assay. To quantify the absolute abundance of each unique TCRbeta CDR3 rearrangement, sequence reads were collapsed and filtered. For each sample, productive Simpson clonality was calculated as the square root of Simpson's diversity index across productive rearrangements. As stored in TCRdb, this immuneACCESS dataset retains in-frame rearrangements with V and J assigned. A fraction of the clones does not appear; measured against another copy, unresolved V genes explain less than half of the discrepancy, and the remainder lacks a known reason. V and J calls and clone size follow that table, whereas D and trimming were derived from the DNA. This sample lists 120,000 to 150,000 clones; around four fifths were detected once. 2.5% to 3% of the sample comes from the top ten.

This entry belongs to a study of blood T cell repertoires in COVID-19 (dated by TCRdb to about 2020). The study in broad terms: The collaborator samples originated in the United States, Italy and Spain and spanned the acute and convalescent phases of COVID-19. The material from the prospective study consisted of cDNA or gDNA derived from T cells, B-cell-depleted T cells, or PBMCs. Deeply sampled blood TCRbeta repertoires from subjects exposed to, actively infected with, or recovered from COVID-19 were included in the dataset. The repertoires were made available in a free public database intended to serve as a resource for research on the immune response to SARS-CoV-2. The samples were drawn from two sources: the first 160 participants of the ongoing ImmuneRACE study, and 950 to 1,500 subjects contributed by 6 global collaborators. A de-identified subject ID, COVID-19 status, age in years and sex were almost always included in the sample metadata. Where available, HLA class I and class II types were obtained from metadata supplied by the sample provider rather than from assay-based typing.

The collaborating institutions used their own protocols to collect whole blood in K2EDTA tubes. For TCRbeta analysis, collaborator samples were shipped as frozen whole blood, as isolated PBMCs, or as DNA extracted from either sample type. Paper-wide results and their limitations: The amount of clinical and demographic metadata varied by source and participant and was provided uncurated.

Here V drops 5 bases and J drops 6 bases, and the junction holds 0 bases not matched to any gene. Taken from the germline V gene, the CDR1 and CDR2 loops are KGHDR and SFDVKD. Measured from the cysteine to the phenylalanine, the CDR3 is 12 residues long. Of all the DNA, just the CDR3 is kept, 36 bases in frame from base 1. The source is a woman in her thirties or forties with active or convalescent COVID-19. Material: peripheral blood. The V and J segments used are TRBV24-1 and TRBJ2-1; 7 nucleotides in the junction match TRBD1. The DNA sequence follows: TGTGCCACCAGTGGGACAGGCAATGAGCAGTTCTTC. Its protein product is CATSGTGNEQFF.